A single sample is the source of the 19 T cell receptor beta chains below, sequenced in a study of cytomegalovirus exposure and HLA in healthy donors. Primers included in the PCR were 60 Vbeta and 13 Jbeta primers. Sequencing used immunoSEQ multiplex PCR; TCRdb keeps in-frame clones, though not all of them. The sample lists 150,000 to 160,000 clones, about 70% occurring once. The sequenced sample consisted of PBMCs. These receptors were obtained from a young man in good health and CMV-seronegative.

This sequence joins TRBV19 and TRBJ1-2; weak D call: TRBD1 (5 bases). Between the trimmed V and J ends, which lost 8 bases and 4 bases, there was a span of 17 bases. CDR1 LNHDA and CDR2 SQIVND come from the germline V gene (reference sequence). The CDR3 covers 14 residues. CDR3 sequence (DNA): TGTGCCAGTTGCCGTGACAGATCATCCTATGGCTACACCTTC. Protein product: CASCRDRSSYGYTF.

The table lists this clone with a few counts. The rearrangement links TRBV2 to TRBJ1-4, with D maybe TRBD1 (5 bases). Germline CDR1 and CDR2: SNHLY and FYNNEI. The V end lost 6 bases, the J end lost 5 bases, and 7 bases lay between the germline ends. This CDR3 has 12 amino acids. DNA for the CDR3: TGTGCCAGCAGGGGACTGAATGAAAAACTGTTTTTT. Translated, it gives CASRGLNEKLFF. The full variable domain, its missing parts supplied by reference TRBV2 and TRBJ1-4, is EPEVTQTPSHQVTQMGQEVILRCVPISNHLYFYWYRQILGQKVEFLVSFYNNEISEKSEIFDDQFSVERPDGSNFTLKIRSTKLEDSAMYFCASRGLNEKLFFGSGTQLSVL.

The rearrangement uses TRBV6-1 and TRBJ1-5; 7 bases are a match to TRBD1. The CDR3 sequence is 14 residues long. The V segment lost 5 bases and the J segment 4 bases; nucleotides outside the gene matches: 5. The germline CDR1 and CDR2 sequences are MNHNS and SASEGT. The CDR3 nucleotides read TGTGCCAGCAGTCCAGGACAGGTGAATCAGCCCCAGCATTTT. Translating gives CASSPGQVNQPQHF.

The CDR3 loop is CASSLPGDGYTF. The DNA for the CDR3 is TGTGCCAGCAGTTTACCCGGGGATGGCTACACCTTC. The gene calls are TRBV27 and TRBJ1-2; D uncertain. Germline assignment: CDR1 MNHEY and CDR2 SMNVEV (reference sequence). Trimming took 2 bases from V and 6 from J, leaving 7 bases between them. The CDR3 spans 12 residues.

This clone was recorded once. CDR3: CASSLIGGGVYEQYV. As DNA, the CDR3 is TGTGCCAGCAGCTTAATCGGCGGCGGGGTGTACGAGCAGTACGTC. V usage is TRBV11-2 and J usage is TRBJ2-7, with D possibly being TRBD2 (6 bases). Germline V CDR1 and CDR2: SGHAT, FQNNGV. The CDR3 totals 15 residues. V lost 2 bases to trimming and J lost 4 bases, with 15 bases between them.

The CDR3 protein is CASSGNFGGHNIQYF. In DNA, the CDR3 is TGTGCCAGCAGTGGAAACTTCGGGGGGCACAACATTCAGTACTTC. The chain employs TRBV2 and TRBJ2-4; tentative D call: TRBD2 (7 bases). Deletions cut 4 bases from V and 7 bases from J, with 17 bases between. The CDR3 consists of 15 residues. Germline loops: CDR1 SNHLY, CDR2 FYNNEI.

The chain joins TRBV19 to TRBJ2-3, with a weak D call TRBD1 (6 bases). Trimming removed 5 bases at V and 1 base at J, with 10 bases between. This CDR3 is built from 14 residues. Per the germline V gene, CDR1 is LNHDA and CDR2 is SQIVND (reference sequence). The CDR3 loop is CASSPGARTDTQYF. The CDR3, as DNA: TGTGCCAGTAGTCCAGGGGCCCGCACAGATACGCAGTATTTT.

This clone has only one observation. The gene calls are TRBV4-3 and TRBJ2-1; 7 bases match TRBD2. The CDR3 is 15 residues long. Germline V gene sequence: CDR1 LGHNA, CDR2 YSLEER. V gave up 1 base and J gave up 4 bases; unmatched junction bases: 4. The CDR3 nucleotides read TGCGCCAGCAGCCAAGTTACAGCGGGGTACAATGAGCAGTTCTTC. Its protein product is CASSQVTAGYNEQFF.

The gene calls are TRBV6-4 and TRBJ2-1; 9 bases are shared with TRBD2. Germline V CDR1 and CDR2: MRHNA, SNTAGT. Trimming cost V 4 bases and J 5 bases; bases outside gene matches: 6. CDR3 size: 15 residues. The CDR3 reads CASSASGDPNNEQFF. CDR3 coding DNA: TGTGCCAGCAGTGCTAGCGGGGATCCCAACAATGAGCAGTTCTTC.

This clone was seen only once. The chain employs TRBV11-2 and TRBJ2-1, with D perhaps TRBD1 (6 bases). The V end lost 5 bases, the J end lost 4 bases, and 9 bases lay between the germline ends. This CDR3 is 13 amino acids long. The V gene's germline CDR1 is SGHAT and CDR2 FQNNGV. The CDR3 sequence: CASSTGPYNEQFF. The DNA for the CDR3 is TGTGCCAGCAGCACAGGGCCATACAATGAGCAGTTCTTC.

The gene calls are TRBV7-2 and TRBJ1-1; 9 nucleotides agree with TRBD1. The germline V gene encodes CDR1 SGHTA and CDR2 FQGNSA. Trimming at V came to 6 bases and at J to 0 bases, leaving 2 bases not matched to a gene. This CDR3 contains 14 residues. In DNA form, the CDR3 reads TGTGCCAGCAGGGGGACAGGGATGAACACTGAAGCTTTCTTT. As protein: CASRGTGMNTEAFF.

The chain uses TRBV6-5 and TRBJ2-1; 10 positions agree with TRBD1. Per germline, CDR1 MNHEY and CDR2 SVGAGI. Trimming at V came to 1 base and at J to 8 bases, leaving 5 bases not matched to a gene. The CDR3 runs 15 residues. The CDR3 protein is CASSYWDRGVHEQFF. CDR3 DNA sequence: TGTGCCAGCAGTTACTGGGACAGGGGTGTCCATGAGCAGTTCTTC.

This clone was detected only a few times. The chain links TRBV15 to TRBJ1-4; perhaps TRBD1 as D (6 bases). The V gene's germline CDR1 is LNHNV and CDR2 YYDKDF (reference sequence). CDR3 size: 16 residues. Trimming cost V 0 bases and J 8 bases, with 16 bases left between them. CDR3 nucleotides: TGTGCCACCAGCAGAGAGGTATCGGGGGGCAGCGAAAAACTGTTTTTT. Its protein is CATSREVSGGSEKLFF.

The CDR3 nucleotides read TGTGCCAGCAGCCAAGATCTGGCCAGCGGGGGTTTCACAGATACGCAGTATTTT. Amino acids: CASSQDLASGGFTDTQYF. This chain uses TRBV4-2 with TRBJ2-3; 8 nucleotides align to TRBD2. This CDR3 is built from 18 residues. CDR1 and CDR2 from the germline V gene are LGHNA and YNFKEQ. J was trimmed by 2 bases and V by 0 bases; bases with no gene match: 10.

This clone was observed once. V gene TRBV18 combines with J gene TRBJ1-4; TRBD1 matches 8 bases. This CDR3 region has 13 residues. CDR1 and CDR2 from the germline V gene are KGHSH and LQKENI. The V segment lost 4 bases and the J segment 7 bases; nucleotides outside the gene matches: 2. CDR3 loop: CASSRDRSEKLFF. Written as DNA, the CDR3 is TGTGCCAGCTCACGGGACAGGAGTGAAAAACTGTTTTTT.

The chain couples TRBV6-6 to TRBJ1-5; D is unresolved. The germline CDR1 and CDR2 sequences are MNHNY and SVGAGI (reference sequence). The CDR3 is made up of 13 amino acids. V gave up 2 bases and J gave up 6 bases, with 8 bases separating them. The CDR3 loop reads CASSYGGGQPQHF. In nucleotides, the CDR3 is TGTGCCAGCAGTTACGGAGGTGGTCAGCCCCAGCATTTT.

The V call is TRBV2, the J call TRBJ1-1; tentative D call: TRBD1 (5 bases). CDR1 is SNHLY, CDR2 FYNNEI, per germline. The CDR3 has 15 amino acids. The V gene lost 3 bases and the J gene lost 0 bases, with 11 bases spanning the gap. The CDR3 reads CASSDMGLLNTEAFF. The CDR3 region has the DNA TGTGCCAGCAGTGACATGGGGCTGCTGAACACTGAAGCTTTCTTT.

This clone was seen more than once but under ten times. The rearrangement joins TRBV10-3 to TRBJ1-6; no firm D call. With 2 bases removed from V and 5 bases from J, the gap between germline ends came to 4 bases. CDR3 size: 13 residues. Per the germline V gene, CDR1 is ENHRY and CDR2 is SYGVKD. CDR3: CAISEQDNSPLHF. CDR3 coding DNA: TGTGCCATCAGTGAGCAGGATAATTCACCCCTCCACTTT.

This rearrangement joins TRBV4-1 to TRBJ2-1; the match to TRBD1 covers 9 bases. With 4 bases clipped from V and 2 bases from J, the junction kept 3 bases outside the gene matches. CDR1 and CDR2 from the germline V gene are MGHRA and YSYEKL. This CDR3 has 15 amino acids. The CDR3 is CASSLRQGAYNEQFF. DNA of the CDR3: TGCGCCAGCAGCCTACGACAGGGGGCCTACAATGAGCAGTTCTTC.